This T cell receptor beta chain originates from a study of somatic mutations in cytotoxic T cells in rheumatoid arthritis. About the research overall: Including V beta1+ cells that were sequenced for TCRB, some T-cell populations stained with V beta antibodies were flow-sorted at nearly 100% purity.

Sequencing used immunoSEQ multiplex PCR; TCRdb keeps in-frame clones, though not all of them. The table includes around 15,000 clones, roughly 75% detected once. Trimming took 5 bases from V and 1 from J, leaving 12 bases between them. From germline, CDR1 is SGHAT and CDR2 FQNNGV. The CDR3 totals 15 residues. The sequencing input was CD8+ T cells sorted from blood. The chain employs TRBV11-2 and TRBJ1-5; TRBD1 might be the D (6 bases). The receptor's source is an adult with rheumatoid arthritis. The CDR3 bases are TGTGCCAGCAGCGCGTCAGGGGCAAGCAATCAGCCCCAGCATTTT. It codes for CASSASGASNQPQHF.